This TCR beta chain stems from a study of blood T cells in healthy people across ages. Study-wide background: About one barcoded beta molecule was captured per two T cells (by template switching).

Next came a second PCR, run for about 7 to 12 cycles, which used a sample-barcoded 5' primer along with a J-beta primer mix. MiXCR, run by TCRdb on the 5' RACE reads, gives a single entry per CDR3 protein. The sample includes hundreds of thousands of distinct CDR3 sequences, roughly 41% of them seen just once. Unmatched junction bases numbered 16, after V lost 6 bases and J lost 13 bases. The CDR3 extends over 15 amino acids. Germline CDR1 MNHEY, CDR2 SMNVEV (reference sequence). This chain uses TRBV27 with TRBJ2-5; 11 nucleotides agree with TRBD2. Input material: blood. The TCR comes from a woman in her fifties or sixties in good health. For the CDR3, the DNA is TGTGCCAGCAGCTCCGCGGGGCTAGCGGGGGGTTCACTGTACTTC. Translation: CASSSAGLAGGSLYF.